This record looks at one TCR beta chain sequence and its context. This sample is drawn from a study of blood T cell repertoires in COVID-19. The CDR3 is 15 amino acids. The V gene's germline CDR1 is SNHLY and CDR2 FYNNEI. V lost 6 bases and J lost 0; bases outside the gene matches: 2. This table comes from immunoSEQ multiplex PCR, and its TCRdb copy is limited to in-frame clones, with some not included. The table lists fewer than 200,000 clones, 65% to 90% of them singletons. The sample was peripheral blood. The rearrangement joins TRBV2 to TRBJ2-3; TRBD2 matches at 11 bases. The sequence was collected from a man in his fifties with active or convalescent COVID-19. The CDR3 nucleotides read TGTGCCAGCAGCGGGACTAGCGGAAGCACAGATACGCAGTATTTT. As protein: CASSGTSGSTDTQYF. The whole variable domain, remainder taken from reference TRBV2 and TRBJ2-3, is EPEVTQTPSHQVTQMGQEVILRCVPISNHLYFYWYRQILGQKVEFLVSFYNNEISEKSEIFDDQFSVERPDGSNFTLKIRSTKLEDSAMYFCASSGTSGSTDTQYFGPGTRLTVL.